The clone carrying this TCR beta chain was detected only a few times. Its target is not known. In TCRdb, the RT-PCR reads were re-called with MiXCR into one record per CDR3 protein. The table includes fewer than 700,000 distinct CDR3 sequences, about an eighth detected once. The sample belongs to a study of response to subunit inactivated influenza vaccine. Whole-study findings and limits: Only a handful of new T cells, the authors suggested, are recruited with each seasonal influenza vaccination.

CDR1 is MNHEY, CDR2 SVGAGI, per germline. The CDR3 consists of 17 residues. J gave up 3 bases and V 4 bases, and 6 bases lay outside the gene matches. This clonotype was sampled from a man aged 50-60 years who received an inactivated influenza vaccine. The source material was PBMCs from blood, sampled 35 to 45 days after vaccination. The chain is built from TRBV6-5 and TRBJ2-6, with 10 bases identical to TRBD1. CDR3 loop: CASSSRDRGLGANVLTF. CDR3 in DNA: TGTGCCAGCAGTTCCCGGGACAGGGGTCTTGGGGCCAACGTCCTGACTTTC.